The 19 T cell receptor beta chains below all came from one sample that was sequenced in a study of OX40 agonist ivuxolimab in advanced cancers. Clones were sequenced by immunoSEQ multiplex PCR, and TCRdb holds only the in-frame ones, with some missing. The table includes over 30,000 clones, about four fifths detected once. This material consisted of CD4+ or CD8+ T cells sorted from blood, taken in a trial of the OX40 agonist ivuxolimab. Receptors originate from an adult with an advanced solid tumor such as melanoma, head and neck, liver or kidney cancer.

The V gene is TRBV5-6, the J gene TRBJ2-7; 9 nucleotides align to TRBD1. Germline CDR1 is SGHDT and CDR2 is YYEEEE. V lost 0 bases and J lost 3; bases outside the gene matches: 7. CDR3 length equals 16 residues. Written as DNA, the CDR3 is TGTGCCAGCAGCTTGGCGACCGGGACAGGGATCTACGAGCAGTACTTC. It translates to CASSLATGTGIYEQYF.

A single count supports this clone. The genes are TRBV5-1 and TRBJ1-3, with a tentative D call TRBD1 (6 bases). Between the trimmed V and J ends, which lost 4 bases and 1 base, there was a span of 15 bases. The CDR3 extends over 16 amino acids. In germline, CDR1 is SGHRS, CDR2 YFSETQ. The CDR3 region has the DNA TGCGCCAGCAGCGGAACAGGGATCGGTTCTGGAAACACCATATATTTT. It yields the protein CASSGTGIGSGNTIYF.

This clone was found a few times. The V gene is TRBV2, the J gene TRBJ1-5; D is perhaps TRBD1 (6 bases). V lost 1 base and J 2 bases, leaving 9 bases between the germline ends. From germline, CDR1 is SNHLY and CDR2 FYNNEI. This CDR3 region has 15 residues. This CDR3 is CASSEGRQGNQPQHF. The CDR3 region has the DNA TGTGCCAGCAGTGAAGGGCGACAGGGCAATCAGCCCCAGCATTTT.

The chain carries TRBV7-6 and TRBJ1-6, with D perhaps TRBD1 (6 bases). Germline V gene sequence: CDR1 SGHVS, CDR2 FNYEAQ. This CDR3 is 16 amino acids long. V was pared by 5 bases and J by 5 bases, with 16 bases between. CDR3 residues: CASSPEPGDNNSPLHF. The CDR3, as DNA: TGTGCCAGCAGCCCCGAACCAGGGGATAATAATTCACCCCTCCACTTT.

This clone is a singleton in its sample. This rearrangement joins TRBV7-8 to TRBJ2-7; D unresolved. The CDR3 is 14 residues long. V was pared by 3 bases and J by 2 bases, with 11 bases between. The germline gives CDR1 SGHVS, CDR2 FQNEAQ. The CDR3 is CASSLIPPPYEQYF. In DNA, the CDR3 is TGTGCCAGCAGCTTGATTCCCCCGCCCTACGAGCAGTACTTC.

This rearrangement joins TRBV19 to TRBJ1-1, with D perhaps TRBD1 (5 bases). The CDR3 has 14 amino acids. V shed 2 bases and J shed 0 bases, with 7 bases lying between them. The germline V gene has CDR1 LNHDA and CDR2 SQIVND (reference sequence). CDR3 in DNA: TGTGCCAGTAGTATAACAGGACTGAACACTGAAGCTTTCTTT. This gives the protein CASSITGLNTEAFF.

V gene TRBV5-5 combines with J gene TRBJ2-1, with D hard to call. Germline lookup yields CDR1 SGHKS and CDR2 YYEKEE (reference sequence). CDR3 length equals 13 residues. V was pared by 0 bases and J by 4 bases, with 5 bases between. In DNA, the CDR3 is TGTGCCAGCAGCTTGGTACCGTACAATGAGCAGTTCTTC. It translates to CASSLVPYNEQFF.

The chain has TRBV4-1 and TRBJ2-2; unclear D gene. Germline CDR1 and CDR2: MGHRA and YSYEKL. The V and J ends lost 4 bases and 0 bases respectively, with 15 bases between them. This CDR3 has 17 amino acids. The DNA of the CDR3 is TGCGCCAGCAGCCTGAGAGCTGGTCACACGAACACCGGGGAGCTGTTTTTT. This codes for CASSLRAGHTNTGELFF.

V usage is TRBV6-5 and J usage is TRBJ2-7, with TRBD1 identical over 8 bases. Germline V CDR1 and CDR2: MNHEY, SVGAGI. The CDR3 is made up of 14 amino acids. V shed 5 bases, J shed 2 bases, and the junction held 5 bases outside the gene matches. The CDR3 DNA reads TGTGCCAGCAGTCCCGACAGGGGAACCTACGAGCAGTACTTC. Translated, it gives CASSPDRGTYEQYF.

This clone appeared a single time. The chain has TRBV9 and TRBJ2-3; 8 nucleotides align to TRBD2. Trimming cost V 3 bases and J 4 bases; bases outside gene matches: 7. Germline CDR1 SGDLS, CDR2 YYNGEE. This CDR3 comprises 15 residues. CDR3 amino acids: CASSAPGTRSDTQYF. CDR3 sequence (DNA): TGTGCCAGCAGCGCCCCCGGGACTAGATCAGATACGCAGTATTTT.

This chain joins TRBV13 and TRBJ2-3; TRBD2 matches 11 bases. J lost 2 bases, V lost 2 bases, and 9 bases had no gene match. CDR1 is PRHDT, CDR2 FYEKMQ, per germline (reference sequence). The CDR3 has 18 residues. CDR3 sequence: CASSLWGSSGGNTDTQYF. As DNA, the CDR3 is TGTGCCAGCAGCTTATGGGGCTCTAGCGGGGGGAACACAGATACGCAGTATTTT. The variable domain in full, with the rest retrieved from reference TRBV13 and TRBJ2-3, is AAGVIQSPRHLIKEKRETATLKCYPIPRHDTVYWYQQGPGQDPQFLISFYEKMQSDKGSIPDRFSAQQFSDYHSELNMSSLELGDSALYFCASSLWGSSGGNTDTQYFGPGTRLTVL.

This clone was found a few times. The V and J genes are TRBV4-1 and TRBJ2-1; D call uncertain. The CDR3 extends over 14 amino acids. Germline CDR1 and CDR2: MGHRA and YSYEKL. V was cut by 0 bases and J by 6 bases, with 9 bases left in between. The CDR3 reads CASSQDQVVNEQFF. In DNA, the CDR3 is TGCGCCAGCAGCCAAGATCAGGTCGTCAATGAGCAGTTCTTC.

This clone is medium-sized within its sample. V gene TRBV7-9 combines with J gene TRBJ2-1; D remains unclear. Germline V gene data show CDR1 as SEHNR and CDR2 as FQNEAQ (reference sequence). CDR3 length: 14 residues. V dropped 2 bases and J dropped 2 bases, with 7 bases sitting between them. CDR3 nucleotides: TGTGCCAGCAGCTTACTTACCGCCTACAATGAGCAGTTCTTC. As protein: CASSLLTAYNEQFF.

The rearrangement links TRBV6-5 to TRBJ1-2; D might be TRBD1 (6 bases). CDR3 size: 12 residues. Germline V gene data show CDR1 as MNHEY and CDR2 as SVGAGI. The germline V and J ends were trimmed by 8 bases and 2 bases, with 9 bases remaining between them. The CDR3 here is CASRGRNYGYTF. In nucleotides, the CDR3 is TGTGCCAGCCGGGGGCGGAACTATGGCTACACCTTC.

Here the CDR3 reads CASSQVTGGWTDTQYF. CDR3 DNA sequence: TGCGCCAGCAGCCAAGTAACAGGGGGGTGGACAGATACGCAGTATTTT. The chain couples TRBV4-3 to TRBJ2-3; 8 positions match TRBD1. After removal of 1 base from V and 3 bases from J, the junction contained 6 bases not matched to a gene. CDR1 and CDR2 from the germline V gene are LGHNA and YSLEER. The CDR3 is made up of 16 amino acids.

The chain employs TRBV6-5 and TRBJ2-2, with D tentatively TRBD2 (6 bases). Germline assignment: CDR1 MNHEY and CDR2 SVGAGI. The CDR3 totals 12 residues. V dropped 8 bases and J dropped 5 bases, with 9 bases sitting between them. CDR3 protein: CASGAGTGELFF. CDR3 DNA: TGTGCCAGCGGTGCGGGAACCGGGGAGCTGTTTTTT.

J is TRBJ2-3 and V is TRBV4-3; 7 bases map to TRBD2. The CDR3 spans 16 residues. The V segment lost 0 bases and the J segment 5 bases; nucleotides outside the gene matches: 8. The germline gives CDR1 LGHNA, CDR2 YSLEER. Written as DNA, the CDR3 is TGCGCCAGCAGCCAAGATCTGGCGGGGGTGATAGATACGCAGTATTTT. It codes for CASSQDLAGVIDTQYF.

This rearrangement joins TRBV7-9 to TRBJ2-3; TRBD2 agrees at 7 bases. The CDR3 totals 17 residues. The ends lost 5 bases at V and 1 base at J; junction bases unmatched: 12. From germline, CDR1 is SEHNR and CDR2 FQNEAQ (reference sequence). CDR3 sequence reads: CASSPWVGGRGTDTQYF. The CDR3 DNA reads TGTGCCAGCAGCCCTTGGGTGGGAGGGAGAGGCACAGATACGCAGTATTTT.

The V and J genes are TRBV28 and TRBJ1-5, with 9 bases lining up with TRBD1. The CDR3 extends over 20 amino acids. Unmatched junction bases numbered 15, after V lost 3 bases and J lost 0 bases. Germline V gene sequence: CDR1 MDHEN, CDR2 SYDVKM. CDR3 in amino acids: CASSFQYAGQGIYSNQPQHF. The DNA of the CDR3 is TGTGCCAGCAGTTTCCAGTATGCGGGACAGGGCATCTATAGCAATCAGCCCCAGCATTTT. The variable domain in full, with the rest retrieved from reference TRBV28 and TRBJ1-5, is DVKVTQSSRYLVKRTGEKVFLECVQDMDHENMFWYRQDPGLGLRLIYFSYDVKMKEKGDIPEGYSVSREKKERFSLILESASTNQTSMYLCASSFQYAGQGIYSNQPQHFGDGTRLSIL.